The TCR beta chain described here comes from a study of tumor-infiltrating lymphocytes in primary liver carcinoma. Overall study: Tumor stage was T1-T3 N0M0, and tumor size was 4.2 to 10 cm across.

About this clonotype itself: Its antigen is not known. The CDR3 end shows no conserved phenylalanine or tryptophan, and so a read error is likely.

Scientists recovered RNA and DNA together from roughly 18-30 mg of unsorted bulk tissue. Germline CDR1 reads SGHDN; CDR2 reads FVKESK. The CDR3 has 15 residues. Study-wide findings and caveats: Tumor top-250-clone fraction significantly exceeded that of blood (p = 0.039). Only about 7-24% of top clones showed up in all five tumor regions.

A primer matching the constant region was used to make TCR beta cDNA from approximately 0.45 ug of total RNA. ARM-PCR, slightly modified, supplied the TCR beta libraries through three nested multiplex PCR rounds. Each of the first two PCR rounds ran approximately 9 cycles with TRBV1-TRBV30 forward and C-beta reverse primers. TCRdb processed the multiplex PCR reads anew with MiXCR; each CDR3 protein has one entry. This table holds approximately 190,000 distinct CDR3 sequences, roughly 80% found once. The V call is TRBV14, the J call TRBJ2-6; D unresolved. Sample: tumor tissue from primary liver carcinoma. This TCR came from a man aged 40-50 years with primary liver carcinoma and hepatitis B virus infection. The CDR3 region is CARSQGAGGANVLTL. DNA for the CDR3: TGTGCCCGCAGCCAAGGCGCAGGTGGGGCCAACGTCCTGACTCTC.